This is a list of T cell receptor beta chains from one sample in a study of OX40 agonist ivuxolimab in advanced cancers. This table comes from immunoSEQ multiplex PCR, and its TCRdb copy is limited to in-frame clones, with some not included. The data contain about 22,000 clones, around 80% of them singletons. The sample here was CD4+ or CD8+ T cells sorted from blood, taken in a trial of the OX40 agonist ivuxolimab. The receptors here all came from an adult with an advanced solid tumor such as melanoma, head and neck, liver or kidney cancer. CDR3s include the opening cysteine and the closing phenylalanine or tryptophan. A D gene is named only where the DNA matches it firmly. Only part of the rows carry a size: once, few, many, or a class if the clone is expanded.

J,length,D,size,V,DNA,CDR3
TRBJ1-1,15,NA,few,TRBV25-1,TGTGCCAGCAGTGAACCCGTAGGGAGGAACACTGAAGCTTTCTTT,CASSEPVGRNTEAFF
TRBJ1-5,14,NA,once,TRBV6-5,TGTGCCAGCAGTTACTCAGAGGGTTGGGAGCCCCAGCATTTT,CASSYSEGWEPQHF
TRBJ2-7,15,NA,NA,TRBV14,TGTGCCAGCAGCCCTGGGACCCCACGGGCCTACGAGCAGTACTTC,CASSPGTPRAYEQYF
TRBJ1-5,15,TRBD1,NA,TRBV5-1,TGCGCCAGCAGCTTGGTTACAGGGGGCAATCAGCCCCAGCATTTT,CASSLVTGGNQPQHF
TRBJ2-7,16,NA,NA,TRBV11-3,TGTGCCAGCAGCCCCGACACCCGACAGGGAGGATGCGAGCAGTACTTC,CASSPDTRQGGCEQYF
TRBJ2-3,15,NA,NA,TRBV6-6,TGTGCCAGCAGTTACTCGGGGCAGGGCACAGATACGCAGTATTTT,CASSYSGQGTDTQYF
TRBJ1-2,16,TRBD1,NA,TRBV9,TGTGCCAGCAGCCCCATGGGGGGAGGGGGCGGCTATGGCTACACCTTC,CASSPMGGGGGYGYTF
TRBJ2-2,13,TRBD1,hyperexpanded,TRBV10-1,TGCGCCAGCAACACAGGGGACACCGGGGAGCTGTTTTTT,CASNTGDTGELFF
TRBJ2-5,13,TRBD1,NA,TRBV7-2,TGTGCCAGCAGCCAGGGGGCAGGGGAGACCCAGTACTTC,CASSQGAGETQYF
TRBJ1-2,13,NA,NA,TRBV29-1,TGCAGCGTCGGGGGCTTAGAAAACTATGGCTACACCTTC,CSVGGLENYGYTF
TRBJ2-1,19,NA,once,TRBV5-4,TGTGCCAGCAGCTTCGGGCGCGGCTCGGGAAGACGCTCCTACAATGAGCAGTTCTTC,CASSFGRGSGRRSYNEQFF
TRBJ1-2,14,NA,NA,TRBV7-9,TGTGCCAGCAGCTTAGCAGGGCTAGGCTATGGCTACACCTTC,CASSLAGLGYGYTF
TRBJ2-3,15,NA,NA,TRBV9,TGTGCCAGCAGCGTAGCAGTGGACTCGACAGATACGCAGTATTTT,CASSVAVDSTDTQYF
TRBJ1-1,15,TRBD1,NA,TRBV11-1,TGTGCCAGCAGCTTAGAGGGGACAGGGTCCACTGAAGCTTTCTTT,CASSLEGTGSTEAFF
TRBJ1-1,13,TRBD1,NA,TRBV6-5,TGTGCCAGCAGTACAACAGGGGGGGGTGAAGCTTTCTTT,CASSTTGGGEAFF
TRBJ2-7,13,NA,NA,TRBV4-1,TGCGCCAGCAGCGATCCAAGCTCCTACGAGCAGTACTTC,CASSDPSSYEQYF
TRBJ2-3,15,TRBD2,NA,TRBV30,TGTGCCTGGAGCGCTGAGGGAGGGATCCGAGATACGCAGTATTTT,CAWSAEGGIRDTQYF
TRBJ1-1,13,NA,few,TRBV23-1,TGCGCCAGCAGTCAGGGGGCGAACACTGAAGCTTTCTTT,CASSQGANTEAFF
TRBJ2-6,15,NA,few,TRBV6-1,TGTGCCAGCAGTCGGGACTCCTCTGGGGCCAACGTCCTGACTTTC,CASSRDSSGANVLTF
TRBJ2-7,14,NA,NA,TRBV27,TGTGCCAGCAGTCCTGGGGGGGCTAGGTACGAGCAGTACTTC,CASSPGGARYEQYF
TRBJ2-1,14,TRBD1,NA,TRBV28,TGTGCCAGCAGCCCGACAGGGGACTACAATGAGCAGTTCTTC,CASSPTGDYNEQFF
TRBJ2-3,15,TRBD2,NA,TRBV2,TGTGCCAGCAGGGAGACTAGCGGGGGTCGCGATACGCAGTATTTT,CASRETSGGRDTQYF
TRBJ2-7,14,NA,NA,TRBV7-9,TGTGCCAGCAGCGGAGAAGGTGTCTCCTACGAGCAGTACTTC,CASSGEGVSYEQYF
TRBJ2-5,14,NA,few,TRBV27,TGTGCCAGCAGTTTATCGGTCCGCTCGGAGACCCAGTACTTC,CASSLSVRSETQYF
TRBJ2-1,13,NA,NA,TRBV7-7,TGTGCCAGCAGCTTAGGTCTAGGCAATGAGCAGTTCTTC,CASSLGLGNEQFF
TRBJ2-1,15,NA,NA,TRBV13,TGTGCCAGCGGCAACGCGAAGGACTTCTACAATGAGCAGTTCTTC,CASGNAKDFYNEQFF
TRBJ1-1,13,NA,few,TRBV27,TGTGCCAGCAGTTTAGGGGGGGCAACTGAAGCTTTCTTT,CASSLGGATEAFF
TRBJ1-4,14,NA,NA,TRBV27,TGTGCCAGCAGTTTCGGGGGTCCTAATGAAAAACTGTTTTTT,CASSFGGPNEKLFF
TRBJ1-1,14,NA,NA,TRBV5-6,TGTGCCAGCAGCTTGGCTCCGGTCGGGACTGAAGCTTTCTTT,CASSLAPVGTEAFF
TRBJ2-1,15,NA,NA,TRBV4-3,TGCGCCAGCAGCCAAGGAGGAACCGTCTACAATGAGCAGTTCTTC,CASSQGGTVYNEQFF
TRBJ1-1,15,NA,once,TRBV27,TGTGCCAGCAGTTTACAACAGGGCCAGAACACTGAAGCTTTCTTT,CASSLQQGQNTEAFF